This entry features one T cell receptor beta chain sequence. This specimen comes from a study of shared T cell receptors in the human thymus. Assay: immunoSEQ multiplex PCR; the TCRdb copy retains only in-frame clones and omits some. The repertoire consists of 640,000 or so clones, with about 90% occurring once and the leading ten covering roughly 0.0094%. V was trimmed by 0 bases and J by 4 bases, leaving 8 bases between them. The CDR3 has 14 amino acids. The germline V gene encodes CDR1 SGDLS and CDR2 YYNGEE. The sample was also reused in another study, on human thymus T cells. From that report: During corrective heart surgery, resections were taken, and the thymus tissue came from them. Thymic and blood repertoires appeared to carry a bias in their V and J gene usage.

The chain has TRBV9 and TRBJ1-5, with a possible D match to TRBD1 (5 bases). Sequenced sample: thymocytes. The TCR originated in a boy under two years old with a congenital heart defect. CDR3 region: CASSVAAGNQPQHF. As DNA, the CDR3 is TGTGCCAGCAGCGTAGCGGCAGGGAATCAGCCCCAGCATTTT.